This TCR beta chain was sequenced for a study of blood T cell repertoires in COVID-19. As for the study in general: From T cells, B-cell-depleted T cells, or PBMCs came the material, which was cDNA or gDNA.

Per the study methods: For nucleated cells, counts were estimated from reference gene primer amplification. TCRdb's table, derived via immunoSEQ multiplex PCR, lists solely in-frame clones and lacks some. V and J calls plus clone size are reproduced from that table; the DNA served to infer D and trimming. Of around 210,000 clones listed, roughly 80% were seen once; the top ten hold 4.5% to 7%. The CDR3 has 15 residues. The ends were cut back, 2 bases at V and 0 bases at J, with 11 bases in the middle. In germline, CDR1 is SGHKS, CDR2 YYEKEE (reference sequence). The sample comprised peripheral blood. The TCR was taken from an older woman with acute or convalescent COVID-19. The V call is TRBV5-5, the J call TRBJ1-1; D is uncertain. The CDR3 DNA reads TGTGCCAGCAGCTTACTACGGAGCATGAACACTGAAGCTTTCTTT. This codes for CASSLLRSMNTEAFF.